What follows is one TCR beta chain and its context. The sample comes from a study of T-cell reconstitution after alpha-beta-depleted transplantation in children. Trimming pared 1 base from V and 0 bases from J, leaving 6 bases between. CDR3 size: 14 residues. Looked up from germline, CDR1 is SQVTM and CDR2 is ANQGSEA. Unique molecular identifiers were incorporated into the prepared TCRbeta library. Each CDR3 protein gets one entry after TCRdb re-called the PCR reads with MiXCR. The sample has over 200,000 distinct CDR3 sequences, around 9.9% seen once. The clonotype comes from a child younger than two with acute myeloid leukemia, due to receive a stem cell transplant. The chain joins TRBV29-1 to TRBJ2-2; unclear D gene. The specimen was PBMCs, collected before TCRalphabeta/CD19-depleted stem cell transplant. CDR3 sequence reads: CSVEGGANTGELFF. CDR3 in DNA: TGCAGCGTTGAAGGTGGCGCGAACACCGGGGAGCTGTTTTTT.